This TCR beta chain was found in a study of vaccination effects on CD4 cells after COVID-19. Study-level findings and limits: Missing from the study were early post-infection timepoints, and its convalescent patients were few. Cross-reactivity with common cold coronaviruses was shown by only 1 of 255 vaccine-induced clones in healthy vaccinees.

This CDR3 has 14 residues. V dropped 4 bases and J dropped 4 bases, with 13 bases sitting between them. Germline loops: CDR1 SGHAT, CDR2 FQNNGV. Profiling relied on immunoSEQ multiplex PCR, and the TCRdb table lists in-frame clones only, not all of them. The table has tens of thousands of clones, roughly two thirds seen once. Antigen-specific CD4+ T cell clonotypes were called by their expansion after viral peptide-pool culture in ViraFEST. An approximately 10-day culture period preceded the isolation of CD4+ T cells. Participants got two doses of BNT162b2 or mRNA-1273 vaccine. The vaccine recipients had no prior SARS-CoV-2 infection, with negative nucleocapsid antibodies. Comments on this clone: What it binds is unknown.

The chain employs TRBV11-2 and TRBJ1-2, with D possibly TRBD1 on 5 matching bases. The specimen was CD4+ T cells from PBMCs cultured with HCoV-229E spike peptides, collected after COVID-19 vaccination. The sequence was collected from a human donor who received a COVID-19 vaccine. The CDR3 DNA follows: TGTGCCAGCAGCTCGGGGGGGTACTCCTATGGCTACACCTTC. It encodes CASSSGGYSYGYTF.